These T cell receptor beta chains were read from a single sample in a study of response to subunit inactivated influenza vaccine. One entry per CDR3 protein results from TCRdb running MiXCR on the RT-PCR reads. Among 610,000 or so distinct CDR3 sequences listed, about 14% were seen once. Sequenced material: PBMCs from blood, taken 12 days after vaccination. The receptors were sampled from a man aged 50 to 60 who received an inactivated influenza vaccine. CDR3s include the opening cysteine and the closing phenylalanine or tryptophan. The D gene is left open where the match is weak. Clone sizes are given selectively: once, few, many, or a class where the clone is expanded.

j_call clone_size d_call v_call cdr3_nt cdr3_aa
TRBJ2-4 many . TRBV7-2 TGTGCCAGCAGCTTACAGGGGTTGAACATTCAGTACTTC CASSLQGLNIQYF
TRBJ1-5 . . TRBV6-5 TGTGCCAGCAGTTACTCGAGTAGCAATCAGCCCCAGCATTTT CASSYSSSNQPQHF
TRBJ1-1 few . TRBV12-3/TRBV12-4 TGTGCCAGCAGGCTACCAGGCGCTGAAGCTTTCTTT CASRLPGAEAFF
TRBJ1-2 few TRBD1 TRBV7-9 TGTGCCAGCAGCGTCGGGACAGGGTCCCTTGGCTACACCTTC CASSVGTGSLGYTF
TRBJ2-1 few . TRBV7-9 TGTGCCGGTCAAACGAACCCGAATGAGCAGTTCTTC CAGQTNPNEQFF
TRBJ2-1 few . TRBV3-1 TGTGCCAGCAGCCAAGCCCGGGGCAGGAACAATGAGCAGTTCTTC CASSQARGRNNEQFF
TRBJ1-2 few . TRBV24-1 TGTGCCACCAGCTACAGCGCAGCGGGAGGCTACACCTTC CATSYSAAGGYTF
TRBJ1-3 . . TRBV7-9 TGTGCCAGCAGCTTAAAACAGGGTTTAAGCTTT CASSLKQGLSF
TRBJ2-7 many TRBD1 TRBV5-1 TGCGCCAGCAGCCAGGGGACAGGGGGCTGGTACGAGCAGTACTTC CASSQGTGGWYEQYF
TRBJ2-1 . TRBD2 TRBV5-1 TGCGCCAGCAGCTTGGGGCAGTCGCGGGAGACGGGAAACAATGAGCAGTTCTTC CASSLGQSRETGNNEQFF
TRBJ2-7 many . TRBV7-8 TGTGCCAGCAGTCCCAGACCGGGGGGCGGAGGCGAGCAGTACTTC CASSPRPGGGGEQYF
TRBJ2-7 many TRBD1 TRBV6-5 TGTGCCAGCAGTTTGGACAGGGGGACCTACGAGCAGTACTTC CASSLDRGTYEQYF
TRBJ2-1 . TRBD2 TRBV11-2 TGTGCCAGCAGCCTTGGGGGGGAGTGGCTTAATGAGCAGTTCTTC CASSLGGEWLNEQFF
TRBJ2-7 many TRBD2 TRBV5-5 TGTGCCAGCAGCCAGCAGCGGGGGGAATCCTACGAGCAGTACTTC CASSQQRGESYEQYF
TRBJ2-7 few TRBD1 TRBV28 TGTGCCAGCAGTACCGGGACAGGGAAAGAGAAGCAGTACTTC CASSTGTGKEKQYF
TRBJ2-7 . . TRBV29-1 TGCAGCGTTGAATACGAGTCGGCAGGGGTGGACGAGCAGTACTTC CSVEYESAGVDEQYF
TRBJ1-1 many TRBD1 TRBV5-1 TGCGCCAGCAGCTTGACAGGGGTCACTGAAGCTTTCTTT CASSLTGVTEAFF
TRBJ2-2 few TRBD1 TRBV30 TGTGCCTGGAGTGTACAAGTTCAGGGGGCAGCCGGGGAGCTGTTTTTT CAWSVQVQGAAGELFF
TRBJ2-5 few TRBD2 TRBV6-1 TGTGCCGTCGGCCTCAAGCGGGGGAGGGAGACCCAGTACTTC CAVGLKRGRETQYF
TRBJ2-6 few . TRBV7-2 TGTGCCAGCAGCTTAGCCTTCAGGTTCCCCTCTGGGGCCAACGTCCTGACTTTC CASSLAFRFPSGANVLTF
TRBJ1-5 . . TRBV6-5 TGTGCCAGCAGTTACTCCGGGGGGCCCAATCAGCCCCAGCATTTT CASSYSGGPNQPQHF
TRBJ2-3 few TRBD2 TRBV7-3 TGTGCCAGCAGCTTAAAATCCCAGGCCGGTTTGCGGGAGGGGAAGACAGATACGCAGTATTTT CASSLKSQAGLREGKTDTQYF
TRBJ2-2 . . TRBV28 TGTGCCAGCAGTCCCCCTCCGGGCAGTGCGTCCGGGGAGCTGTTTTTT CASSPPPGSASGELFF
TRBJ2-7 few . TRBV12-3/TRBV12-4 TGTGCCAGCAGTCCCCAGGGACTCTACGAGCAGTACTTC CASSPQGLYEQYF
TRBJ1-4 few . TRBV7-2 TGTGCCAGCAGCTCCATCAGACTAGAAAAACTGTTTTTT CASSSIRLEKLFF
TRBJ1-5 many . TRBV27 TGTGCCAGCAGTTTATCGGGGGGGACGGTCAGCAATCAGCCCCAGCATTTT CASSLSGGTVSNQPQHF
TRBJ2-7 . . TRBV19 TGTGCCAGTAGTGACCGGGACTCGAGAGCCTACGAGCAGTACTTC CASSDRDSRAYEQYF
TRBJ2-3 many . TRBV10-3 TGTGCCTCCAGTGGGGTGACGAGCACAGATACGCAGTATTTT CASSGVTSTDTQYF
TRBJ2-3 few TRBD1 TRBV29-1 TGCAGCGTTGAGGGACAGAACACAGATACGCAGTATTTT CSVEGQNTDTQYF
TRBJ2-7 few TRBD2 TRBV20-1 TGCAGTGCTATACATAGCGGGAGGGCCGGTTTCCACGAGCAGTACTTC CSAIHSGRAGFHEQYF
TRBJ2-5 few . TRBV7-9 TGTGCCAGCAGCGTCCGGGACACTTGGGAGACCCAGTACTTC CASSVRDTWETQYF
TRBJ1-4 few TRBD1 TRBV20-1 TGCAGTGCTAGAGCCCCCGGGACAGAAAATGAAAAACTGTTTTTT CSARAPGTENEKLFF
TRBJ2-5 few TRBD1 TRBV7-2 TGTGCCAGCAGCTACAGGGGGCTCTTGGAGACCCAGTACTTC CASSYRGLLETQYF
TRBJ2-5 . . TRBV9 TGTGCCAGCAGCGGCCTGGGGTTTCAAGAGACCCAGTACTTC CASSGLGFQETQYF
TRBJ2-3 many TRBD1 TRBV5-1 TGCGCCAGCAGAACCGGGACAGGGGGACCAGATACGCAGTATTTT CASRTGTGGPDTQYF
TRBJ2-7 few . TRBV10-3 TGTGCCATCAGTGTAGGGGACATTTCCTACGAGCAGTACTTC CAISVGDISYEQYF
TRBJ1-1 few . TRBV12-3/TRBV12-4 TGTGCCAGCAGTCTCAGGACGGGTAAAGCTTTCTTT CASSLRTGKAFF
TRBJ2-7 . . TRBV6-5 TGTGCCAGCAGTTACTCGCTCCAGGCAGGTACTGGCGAGCAGTACTTC CASSYSLQAGTGEQYF
TRBJ1-6 . TRBD1 TRBV7-8 TGTGCCAGCAGCTTCCCAGCCCAGGGGGCGAATTCACCCCTCCACTTT CASSFPAQGANSPLHF
TRBJ2-1 . TRBD2 TRBV7-6 TGTGCCAGCAGCCCGGACCTAGCGGGTGATTACAATGAGCAGTTCTTC CASSPDLAGDYNEQFF
TRBJ1-2 . . TRBV6-2/TRBV6-3 TGTGCCAGCAGTTACTCGAATCAGCACTATGGCTACACCTTC CASSYSNQHYGYTF
TRBJ1-6 . TRBD1 TRBV2 TGTGCCAGCAGCGAAGAACACAGGGGTTCACCCCTCCACTTT CASSEEHRGSPLHF
TRBJ1-2 many . TRBV20-1 TGCAGTGCTAGCGATAGAGGGACTGCCTATGGCTACACCTTC CSASDRGTAYGYTF
TRBJ2-6 . TRBD1 TRBV12-3/TRBV12-4 TGTGCCAGCAGGGCGACAGGGGGTCTCTCTGGGGCCAACGTCCTGACTTTC CASRATGGLSGANVLTF
TRBJ2-5 few . TRBV7-2 TGTGCCAGCAGCCCCCCGGACCAAGAGACCCAGTACTTC CASSPPDQETQYF
TRBJ2-3 few TRBD1 TRBV12-3/TRBV12-4 TGTGCCAGCAGGGGACAGGGCCGTAGCACAGATACGCAGTATTTT CASRGQGRSTDTQYF
TRBJ2-3 . TRBD2 TRBV7-2 TGTGCCAGCAGCTTAGGGGAGACTAGCGGGGTAGATACGCAGTATTTT CASSLGETSGVDTQYF
TRBJ2-1 many . TRBV5-1 TGCGCCAGCAGCTTGCTCACAGGCTCCTACAATGAGCAGTTCTTC CASSLLTGSYNEQFF